These T cell receptor beta chains were read from a single sample in a study of blood T cell repertoires in COVID-19. This table comes from immunoSEQ multiplex PCR, and its TCRdb copy is limited to in-frame clones, with some not included. The sample has under 450,000 clones, more than 70% seen once. Sequenced sample: PBMCs or T cells enriched from blood (not recorded which). The receptors shown here come from a man aged 25-45 years who had recovered from COVID-19. Each CDR3 is given with its conserved first and last residue. A D gene is named only where the DNA matches it firmly. Not all rows give a size; the values are once, few, many and, for expanded clones, a class.

D: NA
J: TRBJ1-1
size: NA
V: TRBV27
DNA: TGTGCCAGCAGGGACAGCTACACTGAAGCTTTCTTT
CDR3: CASRDSYTEAFF

D: NA
J: TRBJ1-4
size: NA
V: TRBV28
DNA: TGTGCCAGCAGTTTCGTCAGGGAGGTTGGAAAACTGTTTTTT
CDR3: CASSFVREVGKLFF

D: NA
J: TRBJ1-3
size: NA
V: TRBV5-6
DNA: TGTGCCAGCAGCTTGGAGGTCGGGAAAGGAAACACCATATATTTT
CDR3: CASSLEVGKGNTIYF

D: TRBD1
J: TRBJ1-2
size: NA
V: TRBV5-1
DNA: TGCGCCAGCAGCTTGGACAGGGGCGGCAGTGGCTACACCTTC
CDR3: CASSLDRGGSGYTF

D: NA
J: TRBJ1-6
size: few
V: TRBV27
DNA: TGTGCCAGCAGTCCCGAGGGTCCAGGACAGTATAATTCACCCCTCCACTTT
CDR3: CASSPEGPGQYNSPLHF

D: NA
J: TRBJ2-2
size: NA
V: TRBV5-5
DNA: TGTGCCAGCAGCTTATCTCGGGTCACCGGGGAGCTGTTTTTT
CDR3: CASSLSRVTGELFF

D: NA
J: TRBJ1-1
size: NA
V: TRBV6-1
DNA: TGTGCCAGCAGTGAAGGTCCCGGCAGGGTCACTGAAGCTTTCTTT
CDR3: CASSEGPGRVTEAFF

D: NA
J: TRBJ1-2
size: once
V: TRBV9
DNA: TGTGCCAGCAGCGTAGGTCCAGCTCGGGGTGGCTACACCTTC
CDR3: CASSVGPARGGYTF

D: NA
J: TRBJ1-1
size: few
V: TRBV9
DNA: TGTGCCAGCAGCGTAAGGGGTATGAACACTGAAGCTTTCTTT
CDR3: CASSVRGMNTEAFF

D: NA
J: TRBJ1-5
size: NA
V: TRBV7-9
DNA: TGTGCCAGCAGCTTAGGGGGAGACTCTCAGGGGAACAATCAGCCCCAGCATTTT
CDR3: CASSLGGDSQGNNQPQHF

D: NA
J: TRBJ2-2
size: NA
V: TRBV19
DNA: TGTGCCAGTAGTATAGTGGCGGGTGCGGACGGGGAGCTGTTTTTT
CDR3: CASSIVAGADGELFF

D: NA
J: TRBJ1-2
size: NA
V: TRBV10-3
DNA: TGTGCCATCCGAGCTAGCTTATCCGACTATGGCTACACCTTC
CDR3: CAIRASLSDYGYTF

D: NA
J: TRBJ2-4
size: NA
V: TRBV5-4
DNA: TGTGCCAGCAGCTTGACCCAGGGGCCACTAGCCAAAAACATTCAGTACTTC
CDR3: CASSLTQGPLAKNIQYF

D: NA
J: TRBJ1-1
size: NA
V: TRBV2
DNA: TGTGCCAGCACCAATACTGAAGCTTTCTTT
CDR3: CASTNTEAFF

D: NA
J: TRBJ1-2
size: NA
V: TRBV4-2
DNA: TGTGCCAGCAGCCAAGATTACCTAGCCGCCGGGACGGGAGCCTATGGCTACACCTTC
CDR3: CASSQDYLAAGTGAYGYTF

D: NA
J: TRBJ1-1
size: NA
V: TRBV15
DNA: TGTGCCACCAGCAGAGGCAACCAGGTTGGAGCTTTCTTT
CDR3: CATSRGNQVGAFF

D: NA
J: TRBJ2-4
size: NA
V: TRBV6-5
DNA: TGTGCCAGTAGGACTCCCGGAGCCAAAAACATTCAGTACTTC
CDR3: CASRTPGAKNIQYF

D: NA
J: TRBJ1-1
size: once
V: TRBV4-1
DNA: TGCGCCAGCAGCCAAGACCGGGAGATGAACACTGAAGCTTTCTTT
CDR3: CASSQDREMNTEAFF

D: NA
J: TRBJ2-1
size: NA
V: TRBV5-1
DNA: TGCGCCAGCAGCTTCGACATGAGCTCCTACAATGAGCAGTTCTTC
CDR3: CASSFDMSSYNEQFF

D: TRBD1
J: TRBJ1-1
size: NA
V: TRBV6-5
DNA: TGTGCCAGCAGTTATGGGACAGGGGGCGTCACTGAAGCTTTCTTT
CDR3: CASSYGTGGVTEAFF

D: NA
J: TRBJ2-5
size: NA
V: TRBV28
DNA: TGTGCCAGCACCCCCAAGGTTGGAGCCTGGGACTTC
CDR3: CASTPKVGAWDF

D: NA
J: TRBJ1-2
size: NA
V: TRBV4-1
DNA: TGCGCCAGCAGCCAAGAAGGGAGGGCAGGAGATAATAACTATGGCTACACCTTC
CDR3: CASSQEGRAGDNNYGYTF

D: TRBD2
J: TRBJ2-5
size: NA
V: TRBV10-1
DNA: TGCGCCAGCAGGCCCGGGGGGTCTGGGGTAGAGACCCAGTACTTC
CDR3: CASRPGGSGVETQYF

D: NA
J: TRBJ2-7
size: NA
V: TRBV10-3
DNA: TGTGCCACCGCGGGACAGACCTACGAGCAGTACTTC
CDR3: CATAGQTYEQYF

D: NA
J: TRBJ1-1
size: NA
V: TRBV15
DNA: TGTGCCACCACCTACCTATTGAACACTGAAGCTTTCTTT
CDR3: CATTYLLNTEAFF

D: NA
J: TRBJ2-7
size: NA
V: TRBV6-2/TRBV6-3
DNA: TGTGCCAGCAGTCACTCCTACGAGCAGTACTTC
CDR3: CASSHSYEQYF

D: NA
J: TRBJ1-1
size: NA
V: TRBV10-3
DNA: TGTGCCACCGCCGGGTCAGCTCGCGCTGAAGCTTTCTTT
CDR3: CATAGSARAEAFF

D: NA
J: TRBJ1-2
size: once
V: TRBV30
DNA: TGTGCCTGGAGTGTACAGGGCCCAAACTATGGCTACACCTTC
CDR3: CAWSVQGPNYGYTF

D: NA
J: TRBJ2-1
size: once
V: TRBV5-6
DNA: TGTGCCAGCAGTCTAGCGTCCGCTGAGCAGTTCTTC
CDR3: CASSLASAEQFF

D: NA
J: TRBJ2-7
size: NA
V: TRBV2
DNA: TGTGCCAGCAGGTCCAATTCCTACGAGCAGTACTTC
CDR3: CASRSNSYEQYF

D: NA
J: TRBJ1-6
size: NA
V: TRBV20-1
DNA: TGCAGTGCTAGTATCGGAACAGGGCGGTCACCCCTCCACTTT
CDR3: CSASIGTGRSPLHF

D: NA
J: TRBJ2-5
size: NA
V: TRBV7-9
DNA: TGTGCCAGCAGCTTAGCGGGGGCTCAAGAGACCCAGTACTTC
CDR3: CASSLAGAQETQYF

D: NA
J: TRBJ1-1
size: NA
V: TRBV6-5
DNA: TGTGCCAGCAGTTACTCGAGAGCGAACACTGAAGCTTTCTTT
CDR3: CASSYSRANTEAFF

D: TRBD2
J: TRBJ2-5
size: NA
V: TRBV30
DNA: TGTGCCTGGAGTGTACAGCGGGGGGTGAAAGAGACCCAGTACTTC
CDR3: CAWSVQRGVKETQYF

D: TRBD1
J: TRBJ1-1
size: NA
V: TRBV4-1
DNA: TGCGCCAGCAGCCAAAGTGACAGGGGACGGACTGAAGCTTTCTTT
CDR3: CASSQSDRGRTEAFF

D: NA
J: TRBJ2-5
size: NA
V: TRBV29-1
DNA: TGCAGCGGCACAGGCCCCGCGGAGACCCAGTACTTC
CDR3: CSGTGPAETQYF

D: NA
J: TRBJ1-5
size: NA
V: TRBV6-5
DNA: TGTGCCAGCAGTCTGATAAGGGGCCAGTCGCCCCAGCATTTT
CDR3: CASSLIRGQSPQHF

D: NA
J: TRBJ1-5
size: NA
V: TRBV19
DNA: TGTGCCAGTAGTCGCCTTTCGGGGGTGAATCAGCCCCAGCATTTT
CDR3: CASSRLSGVNQPQHF

D: TRBD1
J: TRBJ2-7
size: few
V: TRBV5-1
DNA: TGCGCCAGCAGCACTAGACAGGGCCTTATTTACGAGCAGTACTTC
CDR3: CASSTRQGLIYEQYF

D: TRBD1
J: TRBJ1-2
size: NA
V: TRBV6-5
DNA: TGTGCCAGCAGCGAGACAGGGAGAACTAAGAGCTACACCTTC
CDR3: CASSETGRTKSYTF

D: NA
J: TRBJ1-2
size: NA
V: TRBV5-8
DNA: TGTGCCAGCAGCTTGACAGTCGACTATGGCTACACCTTC
CDR3: CASSLTVDYGYTF

D: NA
J: TRBJ2-5
size: NA
V: TRBV24-1
DNA: TGTGCCACCAGTGCGGGACACTCTAGCCAGGAGACCCAGTACTTC
CDR3: CATSAGHSSQETQYF

D: TRBD2
J: TRBJ2-5
size: NA
V: TRBV7-2
DNA: TGTGCCAGCAGCTTATTAGGAGCGGGGGACGGCGAGACCCAGTACTTC
CDR3: CASSLLGAGDGETQYF

D: TRBD2
J: TRBJ2-1
size: NA
V: TRBV11-2
DNA: TGTGCCAGCAGCTTAGGCCAACTAGCGGGGGGAACGAATGAGCAGTTCTTC
CDR3: CASSLGQLAGGTNEQFF

D: TRBD1
J: TRBJ2-6
size: NA
V: TRBV6-2/TRBV6-3
DNA: TGTGCCAGCAGCCCCCTCGTCCCGGGACAGGGCTACTCTGGGGCCAACGTCCTGACTTTC
CDR3: CASSPLVPGQGYSGANVLTF

D: TRBD1
J: TRBJ2-6
size: once
V: TRBV9
DNA: TGTGCCAGCAGCCCTGATACAGGGGCTGGGGCCAACGTCCTGACTTTC
CDR3: CASSPDTGAGANVLTF

D: NA
J: TRBJ1-1
size: NA
V: TRBV5-1
DNA: TGCGCCAGCACCGGACAGTTGAACACTGAAGCTTTCTTT
CDR3: CASTGQLNTEAFF

D: NA
J: TRBJ2-2
size: NA
V: TRBV10-3
DNA: TGTGCCATCAGGGACGGACAGACGAACACCGGGGAGCTGTTTTTT
CDR3: CAIRDGQTNTGELFF

D: NA
J: TRBJ1-2
size: NA
V: TRBV18
DNA: TGTGCCAGCTCAGCCGCCGGGACAACTAACTATGGCTACACCTTC
CDR3: CASSAAGTTNYGYTF

D: TRBD1
J: TRBJ1-1
size: NA
V: TRBV27
DNA: TGTGCCAGCAGTTTAACAGGGGTTCGTGAAGCTTTCTTT
CDR3: CASSLTGVREAFF

D: TRBD1
J: TRBJ2-7
size: NA
V: TRBV3-1/TRBV3-2
DNA: TGTGCCAGCAGACGATCACAGGGGGCTTACGAGCAGTACTTC
CDR3: CASRRSQGAYEQYF

D: NA
J: TRBJ1-5
size: NA
V: TRBV6-2/TRBV6-3
DNA: TGTGCCAGCAGCCGCGGCGGGTCGAGCAATCAGCCCCAGCATTTT
CDR3: CASSRGGSSNQPQHF

D: TRBD1
J: TRBJ2-2
size: NA
V: TRBV5-1
DNA: TGCGCCAGCAGCTCTATGCCGGGACAGATGGAGCTGTTTTTT
CDR3: CASSSMPGQMELFF

D: NA
J: TRBJ1-1
size: NA
V: TRBV21-1
DNA: TGTGCCAGCAGCAAACCGTCGGGGACTGAAGCTTTCTTT
CDR3: CASSKPSGTEAFF

D: TRBD1
J: TRBJ2-3
size: NA
V: TRBV7-8
DNA: TGTGCCAGCAGCTTAGAAAGAACAGGGGGCGCAGATACGCAGTATTTT
CDR3: CASSLERTGGADTQYF

D: TRBD1
J: TRBJ1-1
size: NA
V: TRBV3-1/TRBV3-2
DNA: TGTGCCAGCAGCCCTGGACAGGGGGTATGGACTGAAGCTTTCTTT
CDR3: CASSPGQGVWTEAFF

D: NA
J: TRBJ1-5
size: few
V: TRBV6-2/TRBV6-3
DNA: TGTGCCAGCAGTTATCCGGGGGGCAATCAGCCCCAGCATTTT
CDR3: CASSYPGGNQPQHF

D: NA
J: TRBJ1-1
size: NA
V: TRBV7-2
DNA: TGTGCCAGCAGCACGGACGGACTCGTGGGGGAAGCTTTCTTT
CDR3: CASSTDGLVGEAFF

D: TRBD1
J: TRBJ1-2
size: NA
V: TRBV6-5
DNA: TGTGCCAGCAGTTACTCGGGGACAGGGTCCTATGGCTACACCTTC
CDR3: CASSYSGTGSYGYTF

D: NA
J: TRBJ1-6
size: NA
V: TRBV27
DNA: TGTGCCAGCACTGACGCCGGGACTCCACCTTCACCCCTCCACTTT
CDR3: CASTDAGTPPSPLHF